These T cell receptor beta chains were read from a single sample in a study of vaccination and CD4 T cells after COVID-19. Antigens for these TCRs are unknown. TCRdb used MiXCR to reprocess the PCR reads, holding one entry per CDR3 protein. The top ten clones hold about 13% of a sample with 20,000 or so distinct CDR3 sequences, about 50% of them seen once. The specimen was cultured CD4+ T cells from blood. The receptors shown here come from a human donor with COVID-19. Each CDR3 is given with its conserved first and last residue. Each record gives: J gene, V gene, D gene, clone size, CDR3 protein, CDR3 DNA. The D gene is left open where the match is weak. Size tells how often a clone was seen (once, few, many) or the class of an expanded clone, and some rows leave it out.

j_gene: TRBJ1-6
v_gene: TRBV2
d_gene: TRBD1
abundance: few
CDR3aa: CASTGGTANSPLHF
CDR3nt: TGTGCCAGCACTGGGGGGACAGCTAATTCACCCCTCCACTTT

j_gene: TRBJ1-5
v_gene: TRBV14
d_gene: -
abundance: -
CDR3aa: CASSPSPSAHQPQHF
CDR3nt: TGTGCCAGCAGCCCATCACCTTCAGCACATCAGCCCCAGCATTTT

j_gene: TRBJ1-3
v_gene: TRBV6-1
d_gene: -
abundance: few
CDR3aa: CATHGGSGNTIYF
CDR3nt: TGTGCCACCCATGGGGGGTCTGGAAACACCATATATTTT

j_gene: TRBJ1-5
v_gene: TRBV6-1
d_gene: -
abundance: few
CDR3aa: CASSEVLGQPQHF
CDR3nt: TGTGCCAGCAGTGAGGTCCTAGGTCAGCCCCAGCATTTT

j_gene: TRBJ2-5
v_gene: TRBV27
d_gene: -
abundance: -
CDR3aa: CASSFTGETQYF
CDR3nt: TGTGCCAGCAGTTTTACGGGGGAGACCCAGTACTTC

j_gene: TRBJ2-1
v_gene: TRBV6-5
d_gene: -
abundance: -
CDR3aa: CASSYSTVWGASYNEQFF
CDR3nt: TGTGCCAGCAGTTACTCGACGGTCTGGGGGGCATCCTACAATGAGCAGTTCTTC

j_gene: TRBJ2-1
v_gene: TRBV6-9
d_gene: -
abundance: -
CDR3aa: CAIQPVGYPEQFF
CDR3nt: TGTGCCATTCAGCCCGTAGGGTACCCTGAGCAGTTCTTC

j_gene: TRBJ1-6
v_gene: TRBV27
d_gene: -
abundance: few
CDR3aa: CASSLTSEGRTLHF
CDR3nt: TGTGCCAGCAGTTTAACCTCCGAGGGCCGGACCCTCCACTTT

j_gene: TRBJ2-5
v_gene: TRBV5-1
d_gene: -
abundance: -
CDR3aa: CASSLGTQETQYF
CDR3nt: TGCGCCAGCAGCTTGGGAACCCAAGAGACCCAGTACTTC

j_gene: TRBJ1-2
v_gene: TRBV6-2/TRBV6-3
d_gene: TRBD1
abundance: few
CDR3aa: CASRSTGDPSYGYTF
CDR3nt: TGTGCCAGCAGATCAACAGGGGACCCCAGCTATGGCTACACCTTC

j_gene: TRBJ1-3
v_gene: TRBV4-1
d_gene: -
abundance: -
CDR3aa: CASSQAGFSGNTIYF
CDR3nt: TGCGCCAGCAGCCAAGCTGGTTTCTCTGGAAACACCATATATTTT